This TCR beta chain comes out of a study of patients and donors after allogeneic stem cell transplantation (dated by TCRdb to the early 2020s). Comment on this clonotype: Its antigen is not yet known. Base-call qualities are not available, and no considerably larger clone is one nucleotide away.

Library preparation was by RT-PCR. Data came from a NextSeq 550. Starting from the raw public reads, TCRdb applied fastp trimming at Q25, assembled clones with MiXCR and retained in-frame beta chains. Identical CDR3 protein sequences are pooled into one entry, listed with their most common genes and DNA. In all, the sample holds approximately 29,000 distinct CDR3 sequences, and more than 35% of those were seen once. The ten largest account for over 65% of the sample. Based on the germline V gene, the CDR1 and CDR2 sequences are LGHNA and YSLEER. V ends up 1 base short and J 0 bases short, with an unmatched junction base count of 4. From its cysteine to its phenylalanine, the CDR3 spans 18 amino acids. Kept here is only the CDR3 DNA, which spans 54 bases and is read in frame from base 1.

The sequencing input was blood, either unsorted or a sorted T cell fraction (not recorded which). In this chain, TRBV4-3 is recombined with TRBJ2-1, with 12 bases in between that match TRBD2. This receptor was identified in a human donor who was either an allogeneic HSCT recipient or a stem cell or donor lymphocyte infusion donor (not recorded which). It is not recorded whose cells these are; they may come from a transplant donor. The CDR3 has the sequence CASSQGTSGVSSYNEQFF. The sequenced DNA: TGCGCCAGCAGCCAAGGGACTAGCGGGGTTAGCTCCTACAATGAGCAGTTCTTC.